In its sample, the clone carrying this TCR beta chain was seen many times. Its antigen is still unknown. The sample originates from a study of T-cell reconstitution after alpha-beta-depleted transplantation in children. General observations from the study: Recipient T cells and thymic progenitors that survived were the source of the high TCRbeta diversity seen at day 60 in some patients. Reported findings indicate that, about two months after transplant, alpha-beta T cells came from several hundred expanded clones, which were derived from non-depleted graft cells. Among T cells one year after transplant, newly produced cells accounted for most counts and diversity.

As it was prepared, the TCRbeta library received unique molecular identifiers. One entry per CDR3 protein results from TCRdb running MiXCR on the PCR reads. Of about 260,000 distinct CDR3 sequences detected, roughly 8.2% appear once; the ten largest clones hold just under 6.5%. After removal of 5 bases from V and 10 bases from J, the junction contained 8 bases not matched to a gene. There are 14 residues in the CDR3. CDR1 and CDR2 from the germline V gene are SGHTA and FQGNSA. The V gene is TRBV7-2, the J gene TRBJ1-4, with 9 bases identical to TRBD1. The material sequenced was PBMCs, mostly from graft donor cells, taken 180 days after TCRalphabeta/CD19-depleted stem cell transplant. The receptor's source is a male patient between 5 and 17 years old who had a stem cell transplant for acute lymphoblastic leukemia, so the T cells may come from the graft donor. The CDR3 region is CASSRDRGIRKLFF. DNA for the CDR3: TGTGCCAGCAGCCGCGACAGGGGGATACGAAAACTGTTTTTT.